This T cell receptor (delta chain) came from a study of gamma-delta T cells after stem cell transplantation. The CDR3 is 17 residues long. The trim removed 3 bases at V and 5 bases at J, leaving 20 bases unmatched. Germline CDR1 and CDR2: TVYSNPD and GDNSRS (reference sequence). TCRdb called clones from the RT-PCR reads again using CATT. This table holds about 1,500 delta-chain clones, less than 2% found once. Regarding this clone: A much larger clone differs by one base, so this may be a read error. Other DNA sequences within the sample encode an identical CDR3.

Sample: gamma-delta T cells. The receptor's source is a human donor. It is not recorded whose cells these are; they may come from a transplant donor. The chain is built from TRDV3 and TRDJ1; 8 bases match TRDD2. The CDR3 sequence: CAFRFLPILWGKDKLIF. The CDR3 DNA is TGTGCCTTCCGCTTCCTACCTATTCTCTGGGGCAAGGATAAACTCATCTTT.